The rows below give T cell receptor beta chains drawn from one sample of a study of blood T cells in healthy people across ages. TCRdb reprocessed the 5' RACE reads via MiXCR and lists one record per CDR3 protein. The sample lists 850,000 to 950,000 distinct CDR3 sequences; about 30% were seen once. Sequenced material: blood. These receptors were obtained from a woman of 80 years or more in good health. Each CDR3 is given with its conserved first and last residue. A D gene is named only where the DNA matches it firmly. The listing skips clone size in some rows; elsewhere it reads once, few, many or a size class.

TRBJ2-5 | TRBD2 | TRBV5-6 | . | TGTGCCAGCAGCTTGGGAAGCGGGGCCCGGACGGAGACCCAGTACTTC | CASSLGSGARTETQYF
TRBJ2-5 | TRBD1 | TRBV5-1 | many | TGCGCCAGCAGCTTAAAGCCAGGACAGGCCAACCGGGAGACCCAGTACTTC | CASSLKPGQANRETQYF
TRBJ2-5 | . | TRBV5-4 | many | TGTGCCACCGGCGAGACCGGGACTTTTCAAGAGACCCAGTACTTC | CATGETGTFQETQYF
TRBJ1-6 | . | TRBV7-9 | . | TGTGCCAGCAGCTTCGGAACAGAGAATTCACCCCTCCACTTT | CASSFGTENSPLHF
TRBJ2-1 | TRBD2 | TRBV29-1 | many | TGCAGCGTCGGCCGACGGGGGGCCTACAATGAGCAGTTCTTC | CSVGRRGAYNEQFF
TRBJ2-3 | TRBD2 | TRBV12-3/TRBV12-4 | . | TGTGCCAGCAGCGGGCAGGCTAGCGGGGGGATGAGCACAGATACGCAGTATTTT | CASSGQASGGMSTDTQYF
TRBJ2-1 | . | TRBV5-6 | few | TGTGCCAGCAGCTTCGGGGACGGCAGGGAATTCCATTTCTTC | CASSFGDGREFHFF
TRBJ1-2 | TRBD1 | TRBV11-2 | few | TGTGCCAGCAGCGTGGGACAGTTCTATGGCTACACCTTC | CASSVGQFYGYTF
TRBJ2-3 | . | TRBV5-5 | many | TGTGCCAGCAGCCGTGGGATATCTCCGACAGATACGCAGTATTTT | CASSRGISPTDTQYF
TRBJ2-3 | . | TRBV29-1 | many | TGCACCCCGAGGAGACCCGGGGCCCCAGATACGCAGTATTTT | CTPRRPGAPDTQYF
TRBJ1-6 | . | TRBV20-1 | many | TGCAGTGCTAGTTTGGAGGGCAGGAGTAATTCACCCCTCCACTTT | CSASLEGRSNSPLHF
TRBJ2-7 | TRBD2 | TRBV28 | . | TGTGCCAGCACTAAATCAGTGGGGGGGGGTATCTACGAGCAGTACTTC | CASTKSVGGGIYEQYF
TRBJ2-7 | TRBD2 | TRBV5-1 | . | TGCGCCAGCAGCTGGGTCCTAGCGGGGGCCGGATACAATGAGCAGTACTTC | CASSWVLAGAGYNEQYF
TRBJ2-3 | . | TRBV7-8 | many | TGTGCCAGCAGCACAGAGGCAAACAGGGCAGATACGCAGTATTTT | CASSTEANRADTQYF
TRBJ1-2 | . | TRBV20-1 | few | TGCAGTGGACGGACGGGTGGCTACACCTTC | CSGRTGGYTF
TRBJ2-2 | TRBD1 | TRBV7-9 | . | TGTGCCAGCAGCCCCACAGGGGACACCGGGGAGCTGTTTTTT | CASSPTGDTGELFF
TRBJ1-2 | . | TRBV20-1 | many | TGCAGTGCTAGTCCCACCCGGTGGGGCTACACCTTC | CSASPTRWGYTF
TRBJ1-5 | . | TRBV20-1 | many | TGCAGTGCTCTCGGGGGGTCGGGCGGCAATCAGCCCCAGCATTTT | CSALGGSGGNQPQHF
TRBJ2-6 | . | TRBV5-1 | . | TGCGCCAGCAGCTTCGGACAACTACGTCGAGCTGGGGCCAACGTCCTGACTTTC | CASSFGQLRRAGANVLTF
TRBJ2-4 | TRBD2 | TRBV7-2 | many | TGTGCCAGCAGCCGACGTCCAAGCGGGGGGGTGGCCAAAAACATTCAGTACTTC | CASSRRPSGGVAKNIQYF